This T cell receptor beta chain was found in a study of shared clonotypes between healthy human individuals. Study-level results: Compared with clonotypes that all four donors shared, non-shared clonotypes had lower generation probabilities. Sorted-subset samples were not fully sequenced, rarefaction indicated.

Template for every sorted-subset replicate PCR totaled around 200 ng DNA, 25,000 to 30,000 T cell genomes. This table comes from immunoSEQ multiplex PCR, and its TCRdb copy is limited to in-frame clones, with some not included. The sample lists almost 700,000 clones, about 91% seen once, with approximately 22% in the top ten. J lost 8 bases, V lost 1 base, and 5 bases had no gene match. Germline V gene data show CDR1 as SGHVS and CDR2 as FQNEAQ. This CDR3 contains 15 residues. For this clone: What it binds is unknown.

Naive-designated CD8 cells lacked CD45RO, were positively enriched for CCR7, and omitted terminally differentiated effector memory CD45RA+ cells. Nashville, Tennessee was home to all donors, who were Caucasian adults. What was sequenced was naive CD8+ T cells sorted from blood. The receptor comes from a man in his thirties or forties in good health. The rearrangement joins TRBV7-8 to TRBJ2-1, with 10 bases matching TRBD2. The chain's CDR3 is CASSLVLAGDYEQFF. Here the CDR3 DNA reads TGTGCCAGCAGCTTAGTTCTAGCGGGAGATTATGAGCAGTTCTTC.